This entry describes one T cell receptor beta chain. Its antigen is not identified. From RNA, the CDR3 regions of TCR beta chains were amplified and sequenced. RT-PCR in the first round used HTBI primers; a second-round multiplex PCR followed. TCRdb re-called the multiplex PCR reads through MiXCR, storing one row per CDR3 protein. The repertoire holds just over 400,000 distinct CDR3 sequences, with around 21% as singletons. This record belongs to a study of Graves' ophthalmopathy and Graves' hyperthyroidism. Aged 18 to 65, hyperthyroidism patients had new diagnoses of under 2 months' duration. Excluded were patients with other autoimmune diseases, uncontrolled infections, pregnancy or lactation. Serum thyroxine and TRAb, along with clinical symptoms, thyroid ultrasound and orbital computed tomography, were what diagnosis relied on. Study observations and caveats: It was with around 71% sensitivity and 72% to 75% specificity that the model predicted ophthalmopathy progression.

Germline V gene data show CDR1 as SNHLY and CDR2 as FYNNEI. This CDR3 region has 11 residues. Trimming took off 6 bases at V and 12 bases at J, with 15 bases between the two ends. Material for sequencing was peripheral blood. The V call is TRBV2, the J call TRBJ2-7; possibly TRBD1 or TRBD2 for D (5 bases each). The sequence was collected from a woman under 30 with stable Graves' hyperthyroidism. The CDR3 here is CASSGDGITYF. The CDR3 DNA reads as TGTGCCAGCAGCGGGGACGGGATAACGTACTTC. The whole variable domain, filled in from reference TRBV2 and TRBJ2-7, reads EPEVTQTPSHQVTQMGQEVILRCVPISNHLYFYWYRQILGQKVEFLVSFYNNEISEKSEIFDDQFSVERPDGSNFTLKIRSTKLEDSAMYFCASSGDGITYFGPGTRLTVT.